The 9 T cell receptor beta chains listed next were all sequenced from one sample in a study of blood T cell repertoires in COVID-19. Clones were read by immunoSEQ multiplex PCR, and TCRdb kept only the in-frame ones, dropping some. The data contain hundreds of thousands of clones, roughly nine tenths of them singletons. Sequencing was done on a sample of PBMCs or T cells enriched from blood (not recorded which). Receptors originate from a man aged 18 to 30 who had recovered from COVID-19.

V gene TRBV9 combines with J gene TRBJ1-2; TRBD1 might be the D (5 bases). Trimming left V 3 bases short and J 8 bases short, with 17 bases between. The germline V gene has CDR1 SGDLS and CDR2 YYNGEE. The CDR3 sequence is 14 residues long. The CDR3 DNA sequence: TGTGCCAGCAGCGCCCGGGGGGGGAGTGGCGGCTACACCTTC. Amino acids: CASSARGGSGGYTF.

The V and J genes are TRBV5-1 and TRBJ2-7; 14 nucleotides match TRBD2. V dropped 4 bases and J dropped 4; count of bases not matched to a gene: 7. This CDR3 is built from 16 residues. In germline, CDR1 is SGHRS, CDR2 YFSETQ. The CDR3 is CASSPGTSGSWYEQYF. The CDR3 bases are TGCGCCAGCAGCCCGGGGACTAGCGGGAGTTGGTACGAGCAGTACTTC.

The DNA for the CDR3 is TGTGCCAGCTCGCGGGACAGAGGCACTGCTGGCTACACCTTC. It yields the protein CASSRDRGTAGYTF. The chain combines TRBV18 with TRBJ1-2; 7 bases match TRBD1. This CDR3 contains 14 residues. With 6 bases clipped from V and 7 bases from J, the junction kept 11 bases outside the gene matches. Per germline, CDR1 KGHSH and CDR2 LQKENI.

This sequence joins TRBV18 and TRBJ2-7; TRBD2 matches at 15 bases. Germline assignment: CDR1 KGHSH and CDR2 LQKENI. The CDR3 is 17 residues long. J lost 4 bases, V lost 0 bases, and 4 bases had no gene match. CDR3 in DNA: TGTGCCAGCTCACCACCCGGACTAGCGGGAGGGAAGTACGAGCAGTACTTC. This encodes CASSPPGLAGGKYEQYF.

CDR3 nucleotide sequence: TGTGCCAGCAGCGGAAGGAACTACAGGGACAAGCAGTTCTTC. This codes for CASSGRNYRDKQFF. The V gene is TRBV9, the J gene TRBJ2-1, with D perhaps TRBD1 (6 bases). Trimming stripped 3 bases from V and 11 bases from J, with 18 bases between. Per germline, CDR1 SGDLS and CDR2 YYNGEE. The length of the CDR3 is 14 residues.

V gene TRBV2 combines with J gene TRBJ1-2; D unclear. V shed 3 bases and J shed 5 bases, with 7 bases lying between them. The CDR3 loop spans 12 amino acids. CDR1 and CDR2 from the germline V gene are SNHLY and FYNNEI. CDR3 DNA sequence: TGTGCCAGCAGTGAGGAGACGTATGGCTACACCTTC. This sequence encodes CASSEETYGYTF.

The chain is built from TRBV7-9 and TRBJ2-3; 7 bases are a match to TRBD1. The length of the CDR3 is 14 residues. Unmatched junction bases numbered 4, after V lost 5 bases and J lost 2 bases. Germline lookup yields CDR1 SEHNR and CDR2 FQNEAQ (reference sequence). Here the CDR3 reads CASSPGTDTDTQYF. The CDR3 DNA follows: TGTGCCAGCAGCCCCGGGACAGACACAGATACGCAGTATTTT.

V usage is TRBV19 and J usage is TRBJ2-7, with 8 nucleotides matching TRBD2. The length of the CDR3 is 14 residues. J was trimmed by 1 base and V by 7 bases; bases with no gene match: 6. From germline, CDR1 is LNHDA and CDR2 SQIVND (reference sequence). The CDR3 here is CASTGGEGSYEQYF. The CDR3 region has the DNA TGTGCCAGTACGGGGGGGGAGGGATCCTACGAGCAGTACTTC.

CDR3 coding DNA: TGTGCCAGCAGCAGATGGACAGGGGAAAATGAAAAACTGTTTTTT. Protein sequence: CASSRWTGENEKLFF. The chain combines TRBV5-4 with TRBJ1-4; TRBD1 matches 9 bases. Germline CDR1 and CDR2: SGHNT and YYREEE (reference sequence). Trimming cost V 4 bases and J 5 bases; bases outside gene matches: 6. The CDR3 consists of 15 residues.